This T cell receptor (beta chain) comes out of a study of early T cells in non-severe SARS-CoV-2 infection (dated by TCRdb to the early 2020s). Study-wide context: TCR sequencing used bulk RNA from unsorted whole blood, so alpha and beta chains could not be paired.

Libraries were built with 5' RACE. The run used a NextSeq 500. In the TCR library protocol, unique molecular identifiers were attached to individual cDNA molecules to correct for PCR bias and sequencing error. Both TCR alpha and beta chains were sequenced, and tight co-correlation was observed between alpha and beta sequence abundances in each sample. From the authors' description of their analysis: Decombinator V4 was used to annotate TCR sequences for V gene, J gene and CDR3. Expanded TCRs were defined as changing significantly between any two time points under a Poisson model with p below 0.0001. TCR abundances were normalised to the total number of TCRs sequenced per sample and expressed as counts per million. MAIT TCRs were defined by TRAV1-2 paired with TRAJ12, TRAJ20 or TRAJ33, and iNKT TCRs by TRAV10 paired with TRAJ18. A search of VDJdb, accessed on 1 November 2021, was run for TCRs annotated to CMV, EBV and SARS-CoV-2, with TCRs annotated for multiple antigens excluded. TCRdb reworked the public reads: Q25 trimming with fastp, MiXCR clone assembly, productive beta chains retained. Each entry is one CDR3 protein sequence, shown with its most common DNA and genes. The V and J calls reflect TCRdb's pipeline rather than the authors' work. The sample yields about 79,000 distinct CDR3 sequences; under 15% were counted once. The ten largest clones add up to approximately 5.7% of the sample.

For this clonotype: Its target antigen remains unknown. No base quality values were provided; no much bigger clone lies one nucleotide off.

General findings and caveats noted by the study authors: VDJdb matching was skewed toward anti-spike CD8 responses, so virus-specific expansions were likely underestimated and private and CD4 specificities were missed.

The study was a case-control design nested within a healthcare worker cohort in London, UK, with weekly nasopharyngeal swab PCR tests and blood sampling. Healthcare workers were recruited between 23 and 31 March 2020, during the week of the UK lockdown, and were followed weekly for up to about 15 weeks. For this chain, trimming is 5 bases at the V end and 2 bases at the J end, and the number of junction bases without a gene match is 12. Counted from cysteine to phenylalanine, this CDR3 has 16 amino acids. Of the read, only the CDR3 DNA is kept; its 48 bases are in frame from base 1. In the germline V gene (reference sequence), CDR1 corresponds to LGHDT and CDR2 to YNNKEL.

Recombination connected TRBV3-1 to TRBJ2-7; the junction holds 7 bases that match TRBD2. The receptor was derived from an adult who was a healthcare worker with PCR-confirmed SARS-CoV-2 infection or an uninfected control (not recorded which). The sample consisted of whole blood. The CDR3 amino acid sequence is: CASSFGKLAATYEQYF. The DNA reads TGTGCCAGCAGCTTTGGCAAGCTAGCGGCGACCTACGAGCAGTACTTC.